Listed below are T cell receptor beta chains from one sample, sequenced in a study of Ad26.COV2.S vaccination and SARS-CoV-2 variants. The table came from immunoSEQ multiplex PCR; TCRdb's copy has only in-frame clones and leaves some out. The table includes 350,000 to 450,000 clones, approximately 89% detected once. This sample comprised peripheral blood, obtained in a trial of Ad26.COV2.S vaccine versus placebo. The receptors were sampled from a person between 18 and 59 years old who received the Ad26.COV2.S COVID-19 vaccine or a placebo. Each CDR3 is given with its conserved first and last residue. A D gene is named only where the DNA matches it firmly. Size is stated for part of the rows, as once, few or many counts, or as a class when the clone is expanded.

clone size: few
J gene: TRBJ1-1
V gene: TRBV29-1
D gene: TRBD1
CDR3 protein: CSSHRGRGTEAFF
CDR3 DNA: TGCAGCTCCCACAGGGGCCGAGGGACTGAAGCTTTCTTT

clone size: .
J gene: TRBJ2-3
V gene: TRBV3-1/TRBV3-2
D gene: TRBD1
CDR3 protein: CASSQGQPSTDTQYF
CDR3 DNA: TGTGCCAGCAGCCAGGGACAGCCAAGCACAGATACGCAGTATTTT

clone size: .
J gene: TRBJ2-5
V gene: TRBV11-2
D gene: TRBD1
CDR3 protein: CASSPTGGGAFQETQYF
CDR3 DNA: TGTGCCAGCAGCCCGACAGGGGGCGGGGCCTTCCAAGAGACCCAGTACTTC

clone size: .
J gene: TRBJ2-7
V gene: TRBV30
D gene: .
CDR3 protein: CAWSVRGLAAYEQYF
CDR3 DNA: TGTGCCTGGAGTGTAAGGGGCCTAGCCGCCTACGAGCAGTACTTC

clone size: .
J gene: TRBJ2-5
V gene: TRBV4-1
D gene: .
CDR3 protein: CASSPLGGSIQETQYF
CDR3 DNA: TGCGCCAGCAGCCCTCTAGGAGGTTCGATCCAAGAGACCCAGTACTTC

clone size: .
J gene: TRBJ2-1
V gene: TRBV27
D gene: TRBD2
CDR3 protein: CASSLAGGFLDEQFF
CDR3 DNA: TGTGCCAGCAGTTTGGCGGGAGGGTTTCTTGATGAGCAGTTCTTC

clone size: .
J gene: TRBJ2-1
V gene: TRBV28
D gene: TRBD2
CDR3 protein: CASRTGLAVNEQFF
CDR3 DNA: TGTGCCAGCAGAACGGGACTAGCGGTCAATGAGCAGTTCTTC

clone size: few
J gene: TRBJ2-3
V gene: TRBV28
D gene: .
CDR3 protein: CASSQFGRLGRDSTDTQYF
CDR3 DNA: TGTGCCAGCAGCCAGTTTGGCCGACTGGGACGGGATAGCACAGATACGCAGTATTTT

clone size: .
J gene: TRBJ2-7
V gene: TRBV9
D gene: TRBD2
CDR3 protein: CASSTGLAGSYEQYF
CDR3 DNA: TGTGCCAGCAGCACCGGACTAGCGGGATCCTACGAGCAGTACTTC

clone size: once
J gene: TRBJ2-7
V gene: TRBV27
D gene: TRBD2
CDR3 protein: CASSLRVAGQHYEQYF
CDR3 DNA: TGTGCCAGCAGTTTAAGGGTAGCGGGACAACACTACGAGCAGTACTTC

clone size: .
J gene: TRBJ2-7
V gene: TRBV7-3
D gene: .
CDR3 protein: CASSRAPGYEQYF
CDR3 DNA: TGTGCCAGCAGCAGGGCCCCCGGCTACGAGCAGTACTTC

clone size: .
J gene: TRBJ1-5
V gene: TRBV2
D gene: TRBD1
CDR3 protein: CASSVSTGGYQPQHF
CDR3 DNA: TGTGCCAGCAGTGTGTCGACAGGGGGCTATCAGCCCCAGCATTTT

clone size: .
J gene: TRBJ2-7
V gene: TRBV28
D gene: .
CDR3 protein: CASSPRGTGRTYEQYF
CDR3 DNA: TGTGCCAGCAGTCCCCGGGGGACGGGGCGCACCTACGAGCAGTACTTC

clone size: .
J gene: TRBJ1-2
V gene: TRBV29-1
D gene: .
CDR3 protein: CSVDTGRNGYTF
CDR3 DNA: TGCAGCGTTGATACAGGACGGAATGGCTACACCTTC

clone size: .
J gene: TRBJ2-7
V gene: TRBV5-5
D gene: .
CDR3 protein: CASSSAARREQGEQYF
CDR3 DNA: TGTGCCAGCAGCTCCGCCGCTCGCCGGGAGCAGGGCGAGCAGTACTTC

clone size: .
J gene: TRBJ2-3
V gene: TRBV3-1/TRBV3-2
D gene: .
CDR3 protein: CASSPGTSTDTQYF
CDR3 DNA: TGTGCCAGCAGCCCTGGGACTAGCACAGATACGCAGTATTTT

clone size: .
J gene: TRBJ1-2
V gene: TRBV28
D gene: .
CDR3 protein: CASSLFRVGEGYTF
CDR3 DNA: TGTGCCAGCAGTTTATTCAGGGTCGGTGAGGGCTACACCTTC

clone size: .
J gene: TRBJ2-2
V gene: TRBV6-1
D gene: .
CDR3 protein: CASSEASRPNTGELFF
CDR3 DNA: TGTGCCAGCAGTGAAGCAAGCAGACCGAACACCGGGGAGCTGTTTTTT

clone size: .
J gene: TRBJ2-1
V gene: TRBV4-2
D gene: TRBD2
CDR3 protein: CASSQDSSGRGNEQFF
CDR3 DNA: TGTGCCAGCAGCCAAGACTCTAGCGGGAGAGGTAATGAGCAGTTCTTC

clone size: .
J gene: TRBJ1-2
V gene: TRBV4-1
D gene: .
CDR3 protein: CASSQDGTYYGYTF
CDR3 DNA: TGCGCCAGCAGCCAAGATGGGACCTACTATGGCTACACCTTC

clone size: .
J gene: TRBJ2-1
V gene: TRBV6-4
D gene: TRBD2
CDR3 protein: CASSVSGGGNNEQFF
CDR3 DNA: TGTGCCAGCAGTGTCTCGGGAGGTGGCAACAATGAGCAGTTCTTC

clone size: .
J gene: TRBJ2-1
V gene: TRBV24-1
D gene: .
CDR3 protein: CATSDPGGNKKKQFF
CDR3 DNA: TGTGCCACCAGTGATCCCGGTGGGAACAAGAAGAAGCAGTTCTTC

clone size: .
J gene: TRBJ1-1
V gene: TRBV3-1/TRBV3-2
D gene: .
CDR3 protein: CASSIRRGTEAFF
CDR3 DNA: TGTGCCAGCAGCATTCGCCGGGGGACTGAAGCTTTCTTT

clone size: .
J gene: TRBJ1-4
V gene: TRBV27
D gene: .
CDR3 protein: CATHSGGTVPIEKLFF
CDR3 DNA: TGTGCCACCCACTCGGGGGGCACTGTGCCTATTGAAAAACTGTTTTTT

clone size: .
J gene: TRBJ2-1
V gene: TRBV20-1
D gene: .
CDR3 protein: CSAEDFNEQFF
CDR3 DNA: TGCAGTGCGGAGGACTTCAATGAGCAGTTCTTC

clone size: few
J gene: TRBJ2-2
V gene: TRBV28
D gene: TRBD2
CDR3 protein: CASSLRTSGISNTGELFF
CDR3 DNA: TGTGCCAGCAGTTTGCGGACTAGCGGGATCTCGAACACCGGGGAGCTGTTTTTT

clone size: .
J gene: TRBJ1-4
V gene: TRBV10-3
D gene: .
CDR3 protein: CAISRNEGANEKLFF
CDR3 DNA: TGTGCCATCAGCCGCAATGAGGGAGCTAATGAAAAACTGTTTTTT

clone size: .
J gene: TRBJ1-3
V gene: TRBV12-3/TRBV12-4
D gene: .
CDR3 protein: CASSYGNTIYF
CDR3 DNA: TGTGCCAGCAGTTATGGCAACACCATATATTTT

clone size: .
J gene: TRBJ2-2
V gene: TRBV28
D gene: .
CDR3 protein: CASSLEPPDTGELFF
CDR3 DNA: TGTGCCAGCAGTTTGGAACCTCCGGACACCGGGGAGCTGTTTTTT

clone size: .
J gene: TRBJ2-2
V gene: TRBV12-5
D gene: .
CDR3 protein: CASALSFPGELFF
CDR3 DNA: TGTGCTAGTGCCCTATCTTTCCCCGGGGAGCTGTTTTTT

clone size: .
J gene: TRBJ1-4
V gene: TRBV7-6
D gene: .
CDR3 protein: CASSLKRFRAYNEKLFF
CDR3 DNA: TGTGCCAGCAGCTTAAAACGATTTCGGGCGTATAATGAAAAACTGTTTTTT

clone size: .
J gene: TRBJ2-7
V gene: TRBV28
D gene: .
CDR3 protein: CASKKDVYEQYF
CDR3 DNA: TGTGCCAGCAAAAAGGACGTCTACGAGCAGTACTTC

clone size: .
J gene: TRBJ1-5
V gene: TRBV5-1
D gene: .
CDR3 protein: CASSVGGKSNQPQHF
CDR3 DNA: TGCGCCAGCTCCGTGGGGGGGAAGAGCAATCAGCCCCAGCATTTT

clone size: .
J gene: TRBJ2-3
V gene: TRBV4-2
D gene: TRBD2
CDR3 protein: CASSQDPVSGSRTDTQYF
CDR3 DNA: TGTGCCAGCAGCCAAGATCCTGTAAGCGGGAGCCGCACAGATACGCAGTATTTT

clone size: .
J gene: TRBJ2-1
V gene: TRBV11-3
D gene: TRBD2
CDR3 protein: CASSLATGTSGNNEQFF
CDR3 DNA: TGTGCCAGCAGCTTAGCAACCGGGACTAGCGGGAACAATGAGCAGTTCTTC

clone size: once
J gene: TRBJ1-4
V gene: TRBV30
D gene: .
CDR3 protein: CAWSVLVDEKLFF
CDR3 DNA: TGTGCCTGGAGTGTACTCGTGGATGAAAAACTGTTTTTT

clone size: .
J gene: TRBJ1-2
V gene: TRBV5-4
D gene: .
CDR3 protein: CASSFRTANYGYTF
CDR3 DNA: TGTGCCAGCAGCTTCAGGACAGCCAACTATGGCTACACCTTC

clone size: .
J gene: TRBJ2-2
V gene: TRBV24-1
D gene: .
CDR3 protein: CATSVQGNTGELFF
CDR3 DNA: TGTGCCACCAGTGTTCAGGGGAACACCGGGGAGCTGTTTTTT

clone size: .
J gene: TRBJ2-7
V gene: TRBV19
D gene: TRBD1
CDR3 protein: CASSKGTGAEQYF
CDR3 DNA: TGTGCCAGTAGTAAAGGGACAGGGGCCGAGCAGTACTTC

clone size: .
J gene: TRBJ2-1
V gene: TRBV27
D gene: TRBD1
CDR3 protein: CASSRRDRENYEQFF
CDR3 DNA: TGTGCCAGCAGTCGACGGGACAGGGAAAATTATGAGCAGTTCTTC

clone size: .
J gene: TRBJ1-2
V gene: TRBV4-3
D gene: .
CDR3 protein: CASSQDSRNYGYTF
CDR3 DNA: TGCGCCAGCAGCCAAGATTCCAGGAACTATGGCTACACCTTC

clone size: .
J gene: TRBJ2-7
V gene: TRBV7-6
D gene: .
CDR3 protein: CASSLHQGSEQYF
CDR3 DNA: TGTGCCAGCAGCCTTCATCAGGGGAGCGAGCAGTACTTC

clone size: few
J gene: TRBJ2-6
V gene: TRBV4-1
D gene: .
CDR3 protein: CASSQLGSGANVLTF
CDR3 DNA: TGCGCCAGCAGCCAACTAGGCTCTGGGGCCAACGTCCTGACTTTC

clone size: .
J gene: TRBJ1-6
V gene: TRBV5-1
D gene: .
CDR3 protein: CASSLDSISGPNSPLHF
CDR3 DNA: TGCGCCAGCAGCCTAGACAGTATCTCCGGCCCTAATTCACCCCTCCACTTT

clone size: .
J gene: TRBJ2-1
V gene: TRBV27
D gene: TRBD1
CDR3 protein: CASRREGQQIGNEQFF
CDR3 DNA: TGTGCCAGCAGACGTGAGGGACAGCAAATTGGTAATGAGCAGTTCTTC

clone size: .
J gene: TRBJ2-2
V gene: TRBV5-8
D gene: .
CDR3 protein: CASSLVSRTGELFF
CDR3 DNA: TGTGCCAGCAGCTTGGTGTCTCGCACCGGGGAGCTGTTTTTT

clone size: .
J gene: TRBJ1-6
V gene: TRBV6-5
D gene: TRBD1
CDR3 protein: CASRKGQVNSPLHF
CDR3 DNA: TGTGCCAGCAGGAAGGGACAGGTTAATTCACCCCTCCACTTT

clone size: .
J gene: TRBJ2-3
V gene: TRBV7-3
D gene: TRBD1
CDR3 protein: CASSATGAPDTQYF
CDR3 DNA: TGTGCCAGCAGCGCCACAGGGGCGCCAGATACGCAGTATTTT

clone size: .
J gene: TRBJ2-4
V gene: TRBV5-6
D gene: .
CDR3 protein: CASSFPGTKNIQYF
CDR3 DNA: TGTGCCAGCAGCTTCCCCGGGACCAAAAACATTCAGTACTTC

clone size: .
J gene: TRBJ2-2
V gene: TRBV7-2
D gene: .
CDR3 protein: CASSLEGFNTGELFF
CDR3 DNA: TGTGCCAGCAGCTTGGAGGGGTTTAACACCGGGGAGCTGTTTTTT

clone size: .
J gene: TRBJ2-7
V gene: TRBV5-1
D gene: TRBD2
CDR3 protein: CASSLEGLGYEQYF
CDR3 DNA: TGCGCCAGCAGCTTGGAGGGACTAGGTTACGAGCAGTACTTC

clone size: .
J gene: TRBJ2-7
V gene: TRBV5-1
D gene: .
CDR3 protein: CASSLDTGATYEQYF
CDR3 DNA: TGCGCCAGCAGCTTGGATACTGGGGCTACCTACGAGCAGTACTTC

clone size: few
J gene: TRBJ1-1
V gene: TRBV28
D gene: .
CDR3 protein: CASSHRQLAAEAFF
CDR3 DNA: TGTGCCAGCAGTCACCGACAGCTGGCCGCTGAAGCTTTCTTT